This T cell receptor (beta chain) was identified in a study of response to subunit inactivated influenza vaccine. Study observations and caveats: Each seasonal influenza vaccination recruits few new T cells, the authors suggested.

TCRdb recomputed calls from the RT-PCR reads with MiXCR, one row per CDR3 protein. This table has a few hundred thousand distinct CDR3 sequences, 20% to 25% appearing once. Germline V gene data show CDR1 as SGHRS and CDR2 as YFSETQ. This CDR3 is 14 amino acids long. V was clipped by 5 bases and J by 3 bases; unmatched bases: 4. This clonotype was seen more than once but under ten times. The target antigen is unknown. The chain links TRBV5-1 to TRBJ2-5, with TRBD2 identical over 10 bases. This sample comprised PBMCs from blood, obtained less than 22 months after vaccination. The origin of this receptor is a man aged 50-75 years who received an inactivated influenza vaccine. The CDR3 region is CASSFGLAEETQYF. As DNA, the CDR3 is TGCGCCAGCAGTTTCGGACTAGCGGAAGAGACCCAGTACTTC. Full variable domain (outside the CDR3, taken from reference TRBV5-1 and TRBJ2-5): KAGVTQTPRYLIKTRGQQVTLSCSPISGHRSVSWYQQTPGQGLQFLFEYFSETQRNKGNFPGRFSGRQFSNSRSEMNVSTLELGDSALYLCASSFGLAEETQYFGPGTRLLVL.